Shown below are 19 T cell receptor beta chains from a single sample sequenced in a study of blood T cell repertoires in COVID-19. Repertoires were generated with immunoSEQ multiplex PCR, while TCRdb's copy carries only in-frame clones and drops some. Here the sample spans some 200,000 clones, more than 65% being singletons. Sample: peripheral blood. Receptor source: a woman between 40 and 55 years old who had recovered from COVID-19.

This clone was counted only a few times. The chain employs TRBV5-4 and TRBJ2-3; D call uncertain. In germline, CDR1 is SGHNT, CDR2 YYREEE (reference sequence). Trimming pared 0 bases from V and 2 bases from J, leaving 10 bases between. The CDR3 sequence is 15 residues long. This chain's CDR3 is CASSLDKYLTDTQYF. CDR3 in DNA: TGTGCCAGCAGCTTGGATAAATATCTCACAGATACGCAGTATTTT. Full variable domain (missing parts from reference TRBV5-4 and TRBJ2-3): ETGVTQSPTHLIKTRGQQVTLRCSSQSGHNTVSWYQQALGQGPQFIFQYYREEENGRGNFPPRFSGLQFPNYSSELNVNALELDDSALYLCASSLDKYLTDTQYFGPGTRLTVL.

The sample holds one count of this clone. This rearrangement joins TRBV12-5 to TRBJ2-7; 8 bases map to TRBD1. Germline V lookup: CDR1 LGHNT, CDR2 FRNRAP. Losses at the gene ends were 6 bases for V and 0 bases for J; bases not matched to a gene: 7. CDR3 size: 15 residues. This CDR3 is CASGQGQGDSYEQYF. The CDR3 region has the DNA TGTGCTAGTGGCCAAGGACAGGGCGACTCCTACGAGCAGTACTTC. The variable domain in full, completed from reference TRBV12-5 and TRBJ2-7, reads DARVTQTPRHKVTEMGQEVTMRCQPILGHNTVFWYRQTMMQGLELLAYFRNRAPLDDSGMPKDRFSAEMPDATLATLKIQPSEPRDSAVYFCASGQGQGDSYEQYFGPGTRLTVT.

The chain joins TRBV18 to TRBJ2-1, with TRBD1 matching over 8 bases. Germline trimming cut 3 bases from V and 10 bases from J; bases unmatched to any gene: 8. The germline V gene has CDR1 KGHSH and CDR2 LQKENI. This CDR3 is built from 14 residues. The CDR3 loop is CASSPLRTGMEQFF. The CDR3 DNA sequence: TGTGCCAGCTCACCTCTTAGGACAGGGATGGAGCAGTTCTTC.

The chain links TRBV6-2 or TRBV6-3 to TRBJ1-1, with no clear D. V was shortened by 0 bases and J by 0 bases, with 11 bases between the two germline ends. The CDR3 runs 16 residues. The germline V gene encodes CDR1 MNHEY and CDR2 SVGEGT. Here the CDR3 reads CASSYSRTTMNTEAFF. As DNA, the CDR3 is TGTGCCAGCAGTTACTCTAGGACTACCATGAACACTGAAGCTTTCTTT.

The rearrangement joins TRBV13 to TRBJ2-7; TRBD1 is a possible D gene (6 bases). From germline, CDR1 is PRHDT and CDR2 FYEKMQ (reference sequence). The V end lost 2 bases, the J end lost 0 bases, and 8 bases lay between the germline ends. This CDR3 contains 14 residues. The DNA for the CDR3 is TGTGCCAGCAGCTTAAGGGACACCTCCTACGAGCAGTACTTC. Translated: CASSLRDTSYEQYF. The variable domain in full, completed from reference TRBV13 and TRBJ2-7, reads AAGVIQSPRHLIKEKRETATLKCYPIPRHDTVYWYQQGPGQDPQFLISFYEKMQSDKGSIPDRFSAQQFSDYHSELNMSSLELGDSALYFCASSLRDTSYEQYFGPGTRLTVT.

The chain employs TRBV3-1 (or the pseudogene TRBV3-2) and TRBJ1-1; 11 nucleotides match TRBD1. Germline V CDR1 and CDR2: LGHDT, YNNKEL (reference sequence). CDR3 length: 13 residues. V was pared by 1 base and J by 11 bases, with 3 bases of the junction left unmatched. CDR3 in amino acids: CASSQGDRGYAFF. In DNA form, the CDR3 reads TGTGCCAGCAGCCAAGGGGACAGGGGGTATGCTTTCTTT.

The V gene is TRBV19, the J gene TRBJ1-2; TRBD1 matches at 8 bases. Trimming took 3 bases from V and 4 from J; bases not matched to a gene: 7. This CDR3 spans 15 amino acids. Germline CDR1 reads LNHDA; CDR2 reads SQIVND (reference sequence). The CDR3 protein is CASSIGQGSFYGYTF. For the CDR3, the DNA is TGTGCCAGTAGTATCGGACAGGGCTCCTTCTATGGCTACACCTTC.

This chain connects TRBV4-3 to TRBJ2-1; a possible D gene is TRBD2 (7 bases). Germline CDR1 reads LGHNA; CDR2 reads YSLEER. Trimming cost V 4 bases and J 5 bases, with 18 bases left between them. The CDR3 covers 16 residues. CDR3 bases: TGCGCCAGCAGCCGCCAATATACGGGGGGCCACAATGAGCAGTTCTTC. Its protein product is CASSRQYTGGHNEQFF.

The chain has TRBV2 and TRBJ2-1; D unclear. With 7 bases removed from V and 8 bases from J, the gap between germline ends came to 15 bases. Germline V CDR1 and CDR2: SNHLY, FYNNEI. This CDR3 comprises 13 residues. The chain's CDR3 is CASKNTKSHEQFF. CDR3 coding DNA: TGTGCCAGCAAAAACACCAAATCACATGAGCAGTTCTTC.

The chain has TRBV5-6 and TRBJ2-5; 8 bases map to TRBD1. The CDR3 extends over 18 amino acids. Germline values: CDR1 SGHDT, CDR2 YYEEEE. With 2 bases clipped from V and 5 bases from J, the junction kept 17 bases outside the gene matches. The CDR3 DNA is TGTGCCAGCAGCTTAATAGGACAGGGCCTGGCCTCGGGGGAGACCCAGTACTTC. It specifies CASSLIGQGLASGETQYF.

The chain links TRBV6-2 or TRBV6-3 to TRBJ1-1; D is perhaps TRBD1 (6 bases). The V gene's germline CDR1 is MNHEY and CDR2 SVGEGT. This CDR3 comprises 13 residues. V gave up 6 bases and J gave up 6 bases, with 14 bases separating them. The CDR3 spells CASSQQGRAEAFF. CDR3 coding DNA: TGTGCCAGCAGCCAACAGGGAAGGGCTGAAGCTTTCTTT.

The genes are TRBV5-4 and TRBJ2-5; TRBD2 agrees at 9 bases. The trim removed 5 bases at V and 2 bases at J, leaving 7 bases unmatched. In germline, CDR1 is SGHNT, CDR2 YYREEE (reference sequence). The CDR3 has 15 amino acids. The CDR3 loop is CASRPSSGAQETQYF. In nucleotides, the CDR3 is TGTGCCAGCAGACCCTCTAGCGGGGCTCAAGAGACCCAGTACTTC. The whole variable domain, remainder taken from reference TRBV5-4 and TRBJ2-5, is ETGVTQSPTHLIKTRGQQVTLRCSSQSGHNTVSWYQQALGQGPQFIFQYYREEENGRGNFPPRFSGLQFPNYSSELNVNALELDDSALYLCASRPSSGAQETQYFGPGTRLLVL.

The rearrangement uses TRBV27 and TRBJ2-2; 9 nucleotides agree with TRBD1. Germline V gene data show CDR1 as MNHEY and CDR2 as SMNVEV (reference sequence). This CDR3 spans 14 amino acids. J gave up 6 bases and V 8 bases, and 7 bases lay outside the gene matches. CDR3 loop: CASGTGGYPGELFF. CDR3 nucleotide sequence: TGTGCCAGCGGCACAGGGGGCTATCCCGGGGAGCTGTTTTTT.

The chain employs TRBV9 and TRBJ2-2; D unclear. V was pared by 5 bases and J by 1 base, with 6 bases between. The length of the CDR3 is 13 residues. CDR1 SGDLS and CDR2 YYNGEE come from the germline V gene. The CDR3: CASRSQNTGELFF. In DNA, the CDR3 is TGTGCCAGCAGATCACAGAACACCGGGGAGCTGTTTTTT.

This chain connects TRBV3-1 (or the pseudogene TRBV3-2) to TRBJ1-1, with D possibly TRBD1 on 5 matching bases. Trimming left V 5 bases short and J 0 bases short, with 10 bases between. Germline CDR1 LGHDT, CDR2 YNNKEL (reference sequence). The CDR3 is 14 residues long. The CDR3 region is CASSTQALNTEAFF. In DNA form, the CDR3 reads TGTGCCAGCAGCACACAGGCTTTGAACACTGAAGCTTTCTTT.

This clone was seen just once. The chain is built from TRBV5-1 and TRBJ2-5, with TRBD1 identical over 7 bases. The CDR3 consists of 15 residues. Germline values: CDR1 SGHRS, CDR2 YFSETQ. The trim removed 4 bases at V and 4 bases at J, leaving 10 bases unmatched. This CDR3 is CASSDNRGGGETQYF. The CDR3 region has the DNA TGCGCCAGCAGCGACAACAGGGGTGGTGGAGAGACCCAGTACTTC.

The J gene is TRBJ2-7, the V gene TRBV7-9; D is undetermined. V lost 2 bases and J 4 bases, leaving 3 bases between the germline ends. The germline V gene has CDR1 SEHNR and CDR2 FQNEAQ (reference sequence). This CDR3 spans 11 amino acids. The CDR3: CASSLLYEQYF. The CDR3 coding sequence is TGTGCCAGCAGCTTACTATACGAGCAGTACTTC.

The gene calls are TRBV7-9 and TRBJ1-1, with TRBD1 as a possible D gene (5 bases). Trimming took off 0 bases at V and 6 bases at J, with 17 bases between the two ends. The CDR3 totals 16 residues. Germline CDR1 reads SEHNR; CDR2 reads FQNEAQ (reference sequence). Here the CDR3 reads CASSLAPVGGRPEAFF. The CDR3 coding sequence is TGTGCCAGCAGCTTAGCCCCCGTCGGGGGTAGGCCTGAAGCTTTCTTT.

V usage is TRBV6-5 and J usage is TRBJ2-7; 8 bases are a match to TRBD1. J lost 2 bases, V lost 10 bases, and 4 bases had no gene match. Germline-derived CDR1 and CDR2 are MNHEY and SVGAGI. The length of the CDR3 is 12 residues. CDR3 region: CATQDRAYEQYF. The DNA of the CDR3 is TGTGCCACCCAGGACAGGGCCTACGAGCAGTACTTC.